A selection of T cell receptor beta chains follows, all from one sample in a study of blood T cell repertoires in COVID-19. Profiled with immunoSEQ multiplex PCR; TCRdb holds only in-frame clones, not every one. The sample carries about 480,000 clones, roughly 87% recorded once. The sequenced material came from peripheral blood. These receptors were taken from a man younger than 35 with COVID-19, enrolled during active disease. Both conserved end residues are part of each CDR3. Fields, in order: clone size, J gene, D gene, V gene, CDR3 protein, CDR3 DNA. D genes are given only for firm matches. Clone sizes are given selectively: once, few, many, or a class where the clone is expanded.

>.|TRBJ2-1|.|TRBV29-1
CSVVRGGGHNEQFF
TGCAGCGTTGTGAGGGGGGGTGGTCACAATGAGCAGTTCTTC
>.|TRBJ1-6|.|TRBV6-1
CASSEAQILDNSPLHF
TGTGCCAGCAGTGAAGCTCAGATTTTGGATAATTCACCCCTCCACTTT
>.|TRBJ2-7|.|TRBV27
CASSLAAGQIYEQYF
TGTGCCAGCAGTTTAGCCGCCGGACAGATCTACGAGCAGTACTTC
>.|TRBJ2-1|.|TRBV6-6
CASSTGGVSSYNEQFF
TGTGCCAGCAGTACGGGGGGCGTGAGCTCCTACAATGAGCAGTTCTTC
>.|TRBJ2-3|TRBD2|TRBV19
CASSLQTSGTLTDTQYF
TGTGCCAGTAGTCTACAGACTAGCGGGACACTCACAGATACGCAGTATTTT
>.|TRBJ1-1|.|TRBV19
CATSQGNTEAFF
TGTGCCACCTCTCAGGGGAACACTGAAGCTTTCTTT
>.|TRBJ2-3|.|TRBV6-5
CASNPGGSDTQYF
TGTGCCAGTAACCCGGGGGGCTCAGATACGCAGTATTTT
>.|TRBJ1-5|.|TRBV19
CASSLLERNQPQHF
TGTGCCAGTAGTCTTCTCGAGCGCAATCAGCCCCAGCATTTT
>.|TRBJ2-1|TRBD2|TRBV5-4
CASSLDSREVAFF
TGTGCCAGCAGCTTGGACTCGCGGGAGGTTGCGTTCTTC
>once|TRBJ2-7|TRBD1|TRBV19
CASRWGTADYEQYF
TGTGCCAGTAGATGGGGGACAGCCGACTACGAGCAGTACTTC
>few|TRBJ1-1|TRBD1|TRBV18
CASSPRQGRTEAFF
TGTGCCAGCTCGCCCCGACAGGGGAGGACTGAAGCTTTCTTT
>.|TRBJ1-2|.|TRBV12-5
CASGLWGGANGYTF
TGTGCTAGTGGTTTGTGGGGGGGCGCGAATGGCTACACCTTC
>.|TRBJ2-1|TRBD2|TRBV7-9
CASSLEWTSDMEQFF
TGTGCCAGCAGCTTAGAGTGGACTAGCGACATGGAGCAGTTCTTC
>.|TRBJ2-1|TRBD2|TRBV7-6
CASRSTSGPYNEQFF
TGTGCCAGCAGATCTACTAGCGGACCCTACAATGAGCAGTTCTTC
>.|TRBJ2-7|.|TRBV7-9
CASSPQPSGEQYF
TGTGCCAGCAGCCCCCAACCCTCGGGTGAGCAGTACTTC
>.|TRBJ2-7|.|TRBV5-6
CASIKTGYSSYEQYF
TGTGCCAGCATCAAAACGGGGTATAGCTCCTACGAGCAGTACTTC
>.|TRBJ1-5|TRBD1|TRBV12-5
CASGSDRGRF
TGTGCTAGTGGTTCGGACAGGGGTAGGTTT
>.|TRBJ2-4|.|TRBV19
CASSSSGGNIQYF
TGTGCCAGTAGTTCCTCAGGGGGGAACATTCAGTACTTC
>few|TRBJ2-4|TRBD2|TRBV25-1
CASSGSPSGGRDRDIQYF
TGTGCCAGCAGTGGATCCCCTAGCGGGGGGAGGGATAGAGACATTCAGTACTTC
>.|TRBJ1-5|TRBD1|TRBV7-9
CASSAPGTGDNQPQHF
TGTGCTAGCAGCGCCCCCGGGACAGGGGACAATCAGCCCCAGCATTTT
>once|TRBJ1-3|.|TRBV3-1/TRBV3-2
CASSRRGTGNTIYF
TGTGCCAGCAGCCGACGAGGGACTGGAAACACCATATATTTT
>.|TRBJ2-1|TRBD2|TRBV15
CATSSQLAGWGNEQFF
TGTGCCACCAGCAGCCAACTAGCGGGATGGGGCAATGAGCAGTTCTTC
>.|TRBJ1-1|TRBD1|TRBV5-1
CASSLAPGGTEAFF
TGCGCCAGCAGCTTGGCCCCAGGGGGCACTGAAGCTTTCTTT
>.|TRBJ2-1|.|TRBV2
CASTSRGYNEQFF
TGTGCCAGCACAAGCCGGGGCTACAATGAGCAGTTCTTC
>.|TRBJ2-7|.|TRBV6-5
CASATGSPYEQYF
TGTGCCAGCGCTACAGGGTCCCCCTACGAGCAGTACTTC
>few|TRBJ2-1|TRBD2|TRBV4-2
CASSQVLATRGTEQFF
TGTGCCAGCAGCCAAGTACTAGCGACGAGGGGAACTGAGCAGTTCTTC
>.|TRBJ2-1|.|TRBV19
CASSTAGNFNEQFF
TGTGCCAGTAGTACAGCGGGTAACTTCAATGAGCAGTTCTTC
>once|TRBJ1-1|TRBD1|TRBV6-4
CASSDTTGSREEAFF
TGTGCCAGCAGTGACACGACAGGGTCGAGGGAAGAAGCTTTCTTT
>.|TRBJ1-2|.|TRBV12-3/TRBV12-4
CASSLFQDYGYTF
TGTGCCAGCAGTTTATTCCAGGACTATGGCTACACCTTC
>.|TRBJ1-2|.|TRBV7-9
CASSLSLHQADGYTF
TGTGCCAGCAGCTTATCCCTTCATCAAGCCGATGGCTACACCTTC
>.|TRBJ2-5|TRBD1|TRBV25-1
CASSEGDRVAGETQYF
TGTGCCAGCAGTGAAGGGGACAGGGTTGCTGGGGAGACCCAGTACTTC
>.|TRBJ1-2|.|TRBV29-1
CSVSPKMREDYGYTF
TGCAGCGTTTCCCCCAAGATGAGGGAGGACTATGGCTACACCTTC
>.|TRBJ2-7|.|TRBV29-1
CSARIDEQYF
TGCAGTGCCAGGATCGACGAGCAGTACTTC
>.|TRBJ2-7|TRBD2|TRBV3-1/TRBV3-2
CASSQGGRVDEQYF
TGTGCCAGCAGCCAAGGCGGGAGAGTCGACGAGCAGTACTTC
>few|TRBJ2-3|.|TRBV24-1
CATSDPAAGTDTQYF
TGTGCCACCAGTGACCCAGCGGCCGGCACAGATACGCAGTATTTT
>.|TRBJ2-2|TRBD1|TRBV5-4
CASSVDRGRDGELFF
TGTGCCAGCAGCGTCGACAGGGGGCGAGACGGGGAGCTGTTTTTT
>.|TRBJ1-6|TRBD1|TRBV9
CASSPGQGHSPLHF
TGTGCCAGCAGTCCCGGACAGGGCCATTCACCCCTCCACTTT
>.|TRBJ2-3|.|TRBV30
CAWSVGGTDTQYF
TGTGCCTGGAGTGTAGGAGGGACAGATACGCAGTATTTT
>.|TRBJ2-1|.|TRBV19
CASSIGGGNEQFF
TGTGCCAGTAGTATAGGAGGCGGGAATGAGCAGTTCTTC
>.|TRBJ1-2|TRBD1|TRBV28
CASRPGQGVYGYTF
TGTGCCAGCAGACCGGGACAGGGGGTCTATGGCTACACCTTC
>.|TRBJ2-7|TRBD2|TRBV11-2
CASSTRAGGPSYEQYF
TGTGCCAGCAGCACAAGAGCGGGAGGGCCATCCTACGAGCAGTACTTC
>.|TRBJ2-2|TRBD1|TRBV18
CASSPQGDSGELFF
TGTGCCAGCTCACCCCAGGGGGACAGCGGGGAGCTGTTTTTT
>.|TRBJ2-1|.|TRBV18
CASSPSRGGSYNEQFF
TGTGCCAGCTCACCCTCAAGAGGGGGCTCCTACAATGAGCAGTTCTTC
>once|TRBJ2-5|.|TRBV5-1
CASSLVADQETQYF
TGCGCCAGCAGCTTGGTCGCAGACCAAGAGACCCAGTACTTC
>once|TRBJ1-6|TRBD1|TRBV5-8
CASGTGYDNSPLHF
TGTGCCAGCGGGACAGGTTACGATAATTCACCCCTCCACTTT
>.|TRBJ2-1|TRBD1|TRBV3-1/TRBV3-2
CASSQRDRNNEQFF
TGTGCCAGCAGCCAACGGGACAGGAACAATGAGCAGTTCTTC
>.|TRBJ1-6|TRBD1|TRBV9
CASSPSPDRGNSPLHF
TGTGCCAGCAGCCCCAGCCCGGACAGGGGGAATTCACCCCTCCACTTT
>.|TRBJ2-3|TRBD1|TRBV5-1
CASSLDGQGDSDTQYF
TGCGCCAGCAGCTTGGACGGCCAGGGGGATTCAGATACGCAGTATTTT
>.|TRBJ2-2|TRBD2|TRBV19
CASRWTSGNTGELFF
TGTGCCAGTAGGTGGACTAGCGGGAACACCGGGGAGCTGTTTTTT
>.|TRBJ2-1|TRBD2|TRBV10-1
CASSRTSGRGGGPLNEQFF
TGCGCCAGCAGTCGAACTAGCGGGAGGGGGGGCGGACCCCTCAATGAGCAGTTCTTC